These 15 T cell receptor beta chains were all obtained from the same sample, sequenced in a study of CD4 T cells in relation to SARS-CoV-2 and coronaviruses. Data came from immunoSEQ multiplex PCR; TCRdb stores just in-frame clones and leaves some out. This sample carries nearly 70,000 clones, roughly 93% of them seen once, and the ten largest clones take around 0.23%. The unexposed donors gave CD4+ T cells in about 2011-2018, prior to COVID-19. Sequences were obtained from naive CD4+ T cells from PBMCs. Subset defined: naive CD4+ T cells isolated by negative enrichment. All receptors derive from a human donor in good health.

The chain employs TRBV9 and TRBJ1-5; D is possibly TRBD1 (5 bases). The V gene's germline CDR1 is SGDLS and CDR2 YYNGEE. Deletions cut 0 bases from V and 9 bases from J, with 13 bases between. The CDR3 covers 14 residues. CDR3 in DNA: TGTGCCAGCAGCGTAGAAATATATGGGGGGCCCCAGCATTTT. Residues: CASSVEIYGGPQHF.

V is TRBV5-4 and J is TRBJ2-3, with TRBD1 identical over 9 bases. Germline V gives CDR1 SGHNT, CDR2 YYREEE (reference sequence). The CDR3 is 16 amino acids. V was clipped by 0 bases and J by 2 bases; unmatched bases: 4. The CDR3: CASSLEDRGVTDTQYF. The DNA for the CDR3 is TGTGCCAGCAGCTTGGAAGACAGGGGGGTCACAGATACGCAGTATTTT.

This chain uses TRBV12-3 or TRBV12-4 with TRBJ2-3, with D unresolved. This CDR3 comprises 13 residues. Trimming cost V 7 bases and J 2 bases, with 10 bases left between them. The CDR3 here is CASNGYLTDTQYF. In DNA form, the CDR3 reads TGTGCCAGCAATGGATATCTCACAGATACGCAGTATTTT.

This clone was observed once. The chain uses TRBV2 and TRBJ2-5; TRBD2 agrees at 7 bases. The ends lost 5 bases at V and 4 bases at J; junction bases unmatched: 10. The germline V gene has CDR1 SNHLY and CDR2 FYNNEI. The CDR3 is 15 residues long. CDR3 sequence: CASSLGGGWGETQYF. Here the CDR3 DNA reads TGTGCCAGCAGTTTGGGGGGGGGATGGGGAGAGACCCAGTACTTC.

The chain carries TRBV6-5 and TRBJ2-1; perhaps D is TRBD1 or TRBD2 (6 bases each). V was trimmed by 8 bases and J by 10 bases, leaving 15 bases between them. CDR3 length equals 12 residues. The germline V gene encodes CDR1 MNHEY and CDR2 SVGAGI. The CDR3, as DNA: TGTGCCAGCGGCTCGGGGGCATTAGAGCAGTTCTTC. Its protein product is CASGSGALEQFF.

This chain connects TRBV15 to TRBJ2-5, with TRBD2 identical over 8 bases. Per the germline V gene, CDR1 is LNHNV and CDR2 is YYDKDF (reference sequence). V dropped 1 base and J dropped 3; count of bases not matched to a gene: 13. The CDR3 spans 18 residues. The CDR3 loop reads CATSRGPGRGGRKETQYF. DNA of the CDR3: TGTGCCACCAGCAGAGGGCCCGGGCGGGGCGGGAGGAAAGAGACCCAGTACTTC.

This clone was counted a single time. Written as DNA, the CDR3 is TGTGCCAGCAGCTTGGAGGGACTAGCGGGAGAAGATACGCAGTATTTT. Translation gives CASSLEGLAGEDTQYF. The gene calls are TRBV5-4 and TRBJ2-3, with 14 bases that match TRBD2. The CDR3 length is 16 residues. Germline V lookup: CDR1 SGHNT, CDR2 YYREEE (reference sequence). Trimming at V came to 0 bases and at J to 5 bases, leaving 2 bases not matched to a gene.

This clone occurred once. The rearrangement links TRBV7-2 to TRBJ1-3; D unclear. Germline CDR1 and CDR2: SGHTA and FQGNSA. Trimming removed 5 bases at V and 4 bases at J, with 12 bases between. The CDR3 runs 14 residues. The CDR3 loop reads CASSNAPLGNTIYF. In nucleotides, the CDR3 is TGTGCCAGCAGCAATGCGCCTCTGGGAAACACCATATATTTT.

The chain couples TRBV6-4 to TRBJ1-1; D is ambiguous. Trimming left V 10 bases short and J 2 bases short, with 17 bases between. In germline, CDR1 is MRHNA, CDR2 SNTAGT. The CDR3 totals 14 residues. CDR3 sequence: CATQRATLNTEAFF. CDR3 coding DNA: TGTGCCACCCAAAGGGCCACGTTAAACACTGAAGCTTTCTTT.

V is TRBV19 and J is TRBJ2-1, with 7 bases matching TRBD1. V gave up 7 bases and J gave up 10 bases; unmatched junction bases: 4. The CDR3 runs 11 residues. CDR1 is LNHDA and CDR2 is SQIVND in the germline V gene (reference sequence). For the CDR3, the DNA is TGTGCCAGTATCAGGGGGTCGGAGCAGTTCTTC. Residues: CASIRGSEQFF. Full variable domain (missing parts from reference TRBV19 and TRBJ2-1): DGGITQSPKYLFRKEGQNVTLSCEQNLNHDAMYWYRQDPGQGLRLIYYSQIVNDFQKGDIAEGYSVSREKKESFPLTVTSAQKNPTAFYLCASIRGSEQFFGPGTRLTVL.

This clone has only a few counts. V and J are TRBV2 and TRBJ1-6; D is unresolved. Germline assignment: CDR1 SNHLY and CDR2 FYNNEI. The CDR3 runs 14 residues. The V gene lost 7 bases and the J gene lost 2 bases, with 9 bases spanning the gap. This CDR3 reads CASTGGTYNSPLHF. The CDR3 DNA reads as TGTGCCAGCACCGGAGGCACCTATAATTCACCCCTCCACTTT.

This chain joins TRBV6-5 and TRBJ2-7; 11 bases match TRBD1. V dropped 3 bases and J dropped 3; count of bases not matched to a gene: 7. Germline V lookup: CDR1 MNHEY, CDR2 SVGAGI. The CDR3 runs to 16 residues. CDR3 DNA: TGTGCCAGCAGTTATGGAAGGACAGGGGGCAGCTACGAGCAGTACTTC. Its translation: CASSYGRTGGSYEQYF.

This chain connects TRBV18 to TRBJ2-7; 7 bases map to TRBD2. Germline loops: CDR1 KGHSH, CDR2 LQKENI. The V segment lost 2 bases and the J segment 4 bases; nucleotides outside the gene matches: 5. The CDR3 is 14 residues long. CDR3 loop: CASSPAVGGYEQYF. The CDR3 nucleotides are TGTGCCAGCTCACCAGCAGTGGGGGGGTACGAGCAGTACTTC.

The CDR3 DNA sequence: TGTGCCAGTAGAGCCACAGGGGCTTCCCCCTACAATGAGCAGTTCTTC. Translation gives CASRATGASPYNEQFF. The chain recombines TRBV19 with TRBJ2-1, with TRBD1 identical over 7 bases. This CDR3 contains 16 residues. Germline-derived CDR1 and CDR2 are LNHDA and SQIVND (reference sequence). J gave up 2 bases and V 6 bases, and 10 bases lay outside the gene matches.

The chain has TRBV2 and TRBJ2-7; TRBD1 matches at 7 bases. The V gene's germline CDR1 is SNHLY and CDR2 FYNNEI. V trimming: 4 bases; J trimming: 5 bases; junction bases outside the gene matches: 5. The CDR3 extends over 13 amino acids. CDR3 in amino acids: CASSVDRAHEQYF. The CDR3 bases are TGTGCCAGCAGTGTTGACAGGGCCCACGAGCAGTACTTC.